These T cell receptor beta chains were read from a single sample in a study of cytomegalovirus exposure and HLA in healthy donors. Sequenced by immunoSEQ multiplex PCR; TCRdb stores in-frame clones only, minus some. The data contain 200,000 to 250,000 clones, roughly 82% of them seen just once; the ten biggest clones take up 5% to 6.5%. Sequencing input: PBMCs. These receptors came from a woman aged 40 to 50 in good health and CMV-seropositive. The CDR3 runs from the conserved cysteine through the conserved F or W. The order of the fields is J gene, V gene, D gene, clone size, CDR3 DNA, CDR3 protein. The D gene is left open where the match is weak. Part of the rows lack a size; the others show once, few, many or a class for expanded clones.

j_gene: TRBJ2-1; v_gene: TRBV4-3; d_gene: TRBD2; abundance: -; CDR3nt: TGCGCCAGCAGCCAAGTTTTTTCTAGCGGGGGTTACAATGAGCAGTTCTTC; CDR3aa: CASSQVFSSGGYNEQFF
j_gene: TRBJ1-2; v_gene: TRBV29-1; d_gene: TRBD1; abundance: -; CDR3nt: TGCAGCGTTGAGGACAGGGGGGACGTGAACTACACCTTC; CDR3aa: CSVEDRGDVNYTF
j_gene: TRBJ1-2; v_gene: TRBV27; d_gene: -; abundance: -; CDR3nt: TGTGCCAGCAGTTTCAACAGTAACTATGGCTACACCTTC; CDR3aa: CASSFNSNYGYTF
j_gene: TRBJ1-5; v_gene: TRBV6-5; d_gene: -; abundance: -; CDR3nt: TGTGCCAGCAGTTACGACAGCAGAGGCAATCAGCCCCAGCATTTT; CDR3aa: CASSYDSRGNQPQHF
j_gene: TRBJ1-1; v_gene: TRBV5-6; d_gene: -; abundance: -; CDR3nt: TGTGCCAGCAGCTTGGAGCGGCGCTCACTAGCTGAAGCTTTCTTT; CDR3aa: CASSLERRSLAEAFF
j_gene: TRBJ2-6; v_gene: TRBV11-2; d_gene: TRBD2; abundance: -; CDR3nt: TGTGCCTCGGGGGGTTCTGGGGCCAACGTCCTGACTTTC; CDR3aa: CASGGSGANVLTF
j_gene: TRBJ1-1; v_gene: TRBV30; d_gene: -; abundance: -; CDR3nt: TGTGCCTGGAGGGGAGGGAGCCTTGAAGCTTTCTTT; CDR3aa: CAWRGGSLEAFF
j_gene: TRBJ1-2; v_gene: TRBV4-1; d_gene: TRBD1; abundance: -; CDR3nt: TGCGCCAGCAGGGGAGGACAGGGGGGTCTAAGTAACTATGGCTACACCTTC; CDR3aa: CASRGGQGGLSNYGYTF
j_gene: TRBJ2-7; v_gene: TRBV11-2; d_gene: -; abundance: -; CDR3nt: TGTGCCAGCAGCTTAGATCCCGGGGGTTACGAGCAGTACTTC; CDR3aa: CASSLDPGGYEQYF
j_gene: TRBJ1-2; v_gene: TRBV7-9; d_gene: -; abundance: -; CDR3nt: TGTTCCAGCACCACAGAAGTCTATGGCTACACCTTC; CDR3aa: CSSTTEVYGYTF
j_gene: TRBJ2-7; v_gene: TRBV10-3; d_gene: TRBD2; abundance: -; CDR3nt: TGTGCCATCAGTGAATTAGCGGGGGGCTACTCCTACGAGCAGTACTTC; CDR3aa: CAISELAGGYSYEQYF
j_gene: TRBJ2-7; v_gene: TRBV7-3; d_gene: -; abundance: -; CDR3nt: TGTGCCAGCAGCTTAACGACAACCTACGAGCAGTACTTC; CDR3aa: CASSLTTTYEQYF
j_gene: TRBJ1-6; v_gene: TRBV5-1; d_gene: TRBD1; abundance: -; CDR3nt: TGCGCCAGCAGTGGGGGACAGGATAATTCACCCCTCCACTTT; CDR3aa: CASSGGQDNSPLHF
j_gene: TRBJ2-7; v_gene: TRBV11-3; d_gene: -; abundance: -; CDR3nt: TGTGCCAGCAGCTCTATCTCCTACGAGCAGTACTTC; CDR3aa: CASSSISYEQYF
j_gene: TRBJ1-2; v_gene: TRBV7-2; d_gene: -; abundance: -; CDR3nt: TGTGCCAGCAGCTTGGTCATTCAAGAGTATGGCTACACCTTC; CDR3aa: CASSLVIQEYGYTF
j_gene: TRBJ1-6; v_gene: TRBV6-6; d_gene: -; abundance: -; CDR3nt: TGTGCCAGCCAGGAGGGGAACTACTCACCCCTCCACTTT; CDR3aa: CASQEGNYSPLHF
j_gene: TRBJ2-3; v_gene: TRBV4-3; d_gene: TRBD2; abundance: -; CDR3nt: TGCGCCAGCAGCCAAGCCCTTGGCGGGGGGAAGGATACGCAGTATTTT; CDR3aa: CASSQALGGGKDTQYF
j_gene: TRBJ1-2; v_gene: TRBV20-1; d_gene: -; abundance: -; CDR3nt: TGCAGTGCAGCCCTTTTCAATGGCTACACCTTC; CDR3aa: CSAALFNGYTF
j_gene: TRBJ2-7; v_gene: TRBV6-5; d_gene: TRBD2; abundance: -; CDR3nt: TGTGCCAGCAGTGGGGGGACTAGCGGGACCGGCGAGCAGTACTTC; CDR3aa: CASSGGTSGTGEQYF
j_gene: TRBJ1-5; v_gene: TRBV10-3; d_gene: -; abundance: -; CDR3nt: TGTGCCATCAGTGACATTCGATTTGGACAGACTAATCAGCCCCAGCATTTT; CDR3aa: CAISDIRFGQTNQPQHF
j_gene: TRBJ1-1; v_gene: TRBV28; d_gene: -; abundance: -; CDR3nt: TGTGCCACCCTAATCCCAGGGACTGAAGCTTTCTTT; CDR3aa: CATLIPGTEAFF
j_gene: TRBJ2-7; v_gene: TRBV10-3; d_gene: -; abundance: few; CDR3nt: TGTGCCATCAGTGAGAGGTGGAGGGGCCTCACCCTACTATACGAGCAGTACTTC; CDR3aa: CAISERWRGLTLLYEQYF
j_gene: TRBJ2-1; v_gene: TRBV5-5; d_gene: -; abundance: -; CDR3nt: TGTGCCAGCAGCTTGGTTGGTGGGACTCCCGGGATCAATGAGCAGTTCTTC; CDR3aa: CASSLVGGTPGINEQFF
j_gene: TRBJ2-1; v_gene: TRBV15; d_gene: -; abundance: -; CDR3nt: TGTGCCACCTCCCCTAGTGCGGGGTACAATGAGCAGTTCTTC; CDR3aa: CATSPSAGYNEQFF
j_gene: TRBJ2-1; v_gene: TRBV27; d_gene: -; abundance: -; CDR3nt: TGTGCCAGCAGTTTTGTCGGCGAGGGTGAGCAGTTCTTC; CDR3aa: CASSFVGEGEQFF
j_gene: TRBJ1-5; v_gene: TRBV25-1; d_gene: TRBD1; abundance: -; CDR3nt: TGTGCCAGCAGTCGACAGGGTGGTGGTCAGCCCCAGCATTTT; CDR3aa: CASSRQGGGQPQHF
j_gene: TRBJ2-3; v_gene: TRBV10-3; d_gene: -; abundance: -; CDR3nt: TGTGCCATCAGTGAGGAGGGCCGGAGACCCAGCACAGATACGCAGTATTTT; CDR3aa: CAISEEGRRPSTDTQYF
j_gene: TRBJ2-3; v_gene: TRBV10-3; d_gene: TRBD2; abundance: once; CDR3nt: TGTGCCATCAGTGAGTCCCGGCTAGCGGGAGCCACAGATACGCAGTATTTT; CDR3aa: CAISESRLAGATDTQYF
j_gene: TRBJ2-2; v_gene: TRBV25-1; d_gene: -; abundance: few; CDR3nt: TGTGCCAGCAGGGGGTGGGAGTATGGGTCCGGGGAGCTGTTTTTT; CDR3aa: CASRGWEYGSGELFF
j_gene: TRBJ1-1; v_gene: TRBV29-1; d_gene: -; abundance: -; CDR3nt: TGCAGCGTGGCAGGCTCGAGAACTGAAGCTTTCTTT; CDR3aa: CSVAGSRTEAFF
j_gene: TRBJ2-3; v_gene: TRBV5-1; d_gene: -; abundance: once; CDR3nt: TGCGCCAGCAGCTTCTCGCAGGGTGGAGATACGCAGTATTTT; CDR3aa: CASSFSQGGDTQYF
j_gene: TRBJ2-7; v_gene: TRBV2; d_gene: TRBD1; abundance: -; CDR3nt: TGTGCCAGCAGTCCGGGACAGGGGTCCTACGAGCAGTACTTC; CDR3aa: CASSPGQGSYEQYF
j_gene: TRBJ2-7; v_gene: TRBV29-1; d_gene: TRBD1; abundance: -; CDR3nt: TGCAGCGTTGGGAACCGAGGACAGGGGGCGTCCGAGCAGTACTTC; CDR3aa: CSVGNRGQGASEQYF
j_gene: TRBJ2-5; v_gene: TRBV7-9; d_gene: TRBD2; abundance: -; CDR3nt: TGTGCCAGCAGCCTAGGACTAGCGGGGGGGCCCGTCCAAGAGACCCAGTACTTC; CDR3aa: CASSLGLAGGPVQETQYF
j_gene: TRBJ2-5; v_gene: TRBV7-3; d_gene: TRBD2; abundance: -; CDR3nt: TGTGCCAGCAGCTTAAGTCCTAGCGGGAGGCGAGAGACCCAGTACTTC; CDR3aa: CASSLSPSGRRETQYF
j_gene: TRBJ2-7; v_gene: TRBV6-5; d_gene: TRBD1; abundance: -; CDR3nt: TGTGCCAGCAGTTACTCGGGACAGGGATTTTACGAGCAGTACTTC; CDR3aa: CASSYSGQGFYEQYF
j_gene: TRBJ2-3; v_gene: TRBV6-5; d_gene: -; abundance: -; CDR3nt: TGTGCCAGCAGTTACTCCACAAGGGAGACAGATACGCAGTATTTT; CDR3aa: CASSYSTRETDTQYF
j_gene: TRBJ2-2; v_gene: TRBV15; d_gene: TRBD1; abundance: -; CDR3nt: TGTGCCACCAGCCGTATCTCAGGGGGAGCCGGGGAGCTGTTTTTT; CDR3aa: CATSRISGGAGELFF
j_gene: TRBJ2-5; v_gene: TRBV5-1; d_gene: TRBD2; abundance: -; CDR3nt: TGCGCCAGCAGCTTGGCCGAGACTAGCGGACCTCAAGAGACCCAGTACTTC; CDR3aa: CASSLAETSGPQETQYF
j_gene: TRBJ2-7; v_gene: TRBV7-9; d_gene: -; abundance: -; CDR3nt: TGTTCCAGCAAAGGTGGGCCGCACTACGAGCAGTACTTC; CDR3aa: CSSKGGPHYEQYF
j_gene: TRBJ1-3; v_gene: TRBV6-5; d_gene: -; abundance: -; CDR3nt: TGTGCCAGCAGTTACTCAGAGTACCCCGGGGGAAACACCATATATTTT; CDR3aa: CASSYSEYPGGNTIYF
j_gene: TRBJ2-5; v_gene: TRBV25-1; d_gene: -; abundance: -; CDR3nt: TGTGCCAGCAGAACTACCGGGGGCCAAGAGACCCAGTACTTC; CDR3aa: CASRTTGGQETQYF
j_gene: TRBJ2-1; v_gene: TRBV10-2; d_gene: TRBD2; abundance: -; CDR3nt: TGCGCCAGCAGTTCCGGGACTAGCGGGACTTACAATGAGCAGTTCTTC; CDR3aa: CASSSGTSGTYNEQFF
j_gene: TRBJ2-2; v_gene: TRBV7-9; d_gene: -; abundance: -; CDR3nt: TGTGCCAGCAGCCGCTCAGGGGCAGGGTTGAACACCGGGGAGCTGTTTTTT; CDR3aa: CASSRSGAGLNTGELFF
j_gene: TRBJ2-3; v_gene: TRBV7-2; d_gene: TRBD2; abundance: -; CDR3nt: TGTGCCAGCAGCGTTGGTAGACTAGCGGGGCTTACAGATACGCAGTATTTT; CDR3aa: CASSVGRLAGLTDTQYF
j_gene: TRBJ1-2; v_gene: TRBV18; d_gene: -; abundance: -; CDR3nt: TGTGCCAGCTCACCAGGAGTAGATGGCTACACCTTC; CDR3aa: CASSPGVDGYTF
j_gene: TRBJ1-3; v_gene: TRBV21-1; d_gene: -; abundance: -; CDR3nt: TGTGCCAGCAGCACACCCGGGACAGCGAGAATCGGAAACACCATATATTTT; CDR3aa: CASSTPGTARIGNTIYF
j_gene: TRBJ1-1; v_gene: TRBV5-1; d_gene: -; abundance: -; CDR3nt: TGCGCCAGCAGCTTGGTCCCGGGTATGAACACTGAAGCTTTCTTT; CDR3aa: CASSLVPGMNTEAFF
j_gene: TRBJ1-3; v_gene: TRBV13; d_gene: -; abundance: -; CDR3nt: TGTGCCAGCAGCCAGACAGAAAGCTCTGGAAACACCATATATTTT; CDR3aa: CASSQTESSGNTIYF
j_gene: TRBJ1-6; v_gene: TRBV28; d_gene: -; abundance: -; CDR3nt: TGTGCCAGCAGCCCCACCCGGGACACCCTAAATTCACCCCTCCACTTT; CDR3aa: CASSPTRDTLNSPLHF
j_gene: TRBJ1-1; v_gene: TRBV19; d_gene: TRBD1; abundance: -; CDR3nt: TGTGCCAGTAGTACCGACAGGGAGAACACTGAAGCTTTCTTT; CDR3aa: CASSTDRENTEAFF
j_gene: TRBJ1-4; v_gene: TRBV2; d_gene: -; abundance: -; CDR3nt: TGTGCCAGCAGTGAAGAGCCAACTAATGAAAAACTGTTTTTT; CDR3aa: CASSEEPTNEKLFF
j_gene: TRBJ1-2; v_gene: TRBV14; d_gene: TRBD1; abundance: few; CDR3nt: TGTGCCAGCAGCCCAGGACAGGGAGTGCGCTACACCTTC; CDR3aa: CASSPGQGVRYTF